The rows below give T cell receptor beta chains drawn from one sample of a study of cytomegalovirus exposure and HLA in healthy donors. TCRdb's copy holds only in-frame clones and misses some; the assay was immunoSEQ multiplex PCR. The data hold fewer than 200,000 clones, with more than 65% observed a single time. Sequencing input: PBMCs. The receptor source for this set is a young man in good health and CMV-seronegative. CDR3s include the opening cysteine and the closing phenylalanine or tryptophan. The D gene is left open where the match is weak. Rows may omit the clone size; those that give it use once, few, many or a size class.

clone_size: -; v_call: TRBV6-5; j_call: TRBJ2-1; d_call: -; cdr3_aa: CASSYSGLEEFF; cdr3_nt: TGTGCCAGCAGTTACTCGGGTCTCGAGGAGTTCTTC
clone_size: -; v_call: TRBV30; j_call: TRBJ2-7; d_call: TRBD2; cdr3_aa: CAWSDEASGYEQYF; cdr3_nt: TGTGCCTGGAGTGACGAGGCTAGCGGCTACGAGCAGTACTTC
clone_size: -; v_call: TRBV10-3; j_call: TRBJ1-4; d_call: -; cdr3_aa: CAISELGGGAGNEKLFF; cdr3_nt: TGTGCCATCAGTGAGCTCGGAGGTGGCGCGGGTAATGAAAAACTGTTTTTT
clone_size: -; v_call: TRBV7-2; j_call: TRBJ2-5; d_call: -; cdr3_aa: CASSPASGATQYF; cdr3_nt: TGTGCCAGCAGCCCTGCGAGCGGAGCGACCCAGTACTTC
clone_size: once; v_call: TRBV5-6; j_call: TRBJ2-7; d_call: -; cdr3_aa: CASSFTDYEQYF; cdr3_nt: TGTGCCAGCAGCTTTACAGACTACGAGCAGTACTTC
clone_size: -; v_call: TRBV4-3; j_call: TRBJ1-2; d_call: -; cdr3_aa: CASSQIEANNGYTF; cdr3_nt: TGCGCCAGCAGCCAGATCGAAGCAAATAATGGCTACACCTTC
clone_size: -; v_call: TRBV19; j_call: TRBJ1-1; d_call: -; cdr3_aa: CASSYGPEINTEAFF; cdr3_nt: TGTGCCAGTAGTTATGGGCCAGAAATAAACACTGAAGCTTTCTTT
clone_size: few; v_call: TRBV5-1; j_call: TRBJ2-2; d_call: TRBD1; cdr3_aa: CASSPWDRGRVDTGELFF; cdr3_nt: TGCGCCAGCAGCCCCTGGGACAGGGGGCGGGTGGACACCGGGGAGCTGTTTTTT
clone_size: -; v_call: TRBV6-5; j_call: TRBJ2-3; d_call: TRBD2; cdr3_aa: CASSLAGVTDTQYF; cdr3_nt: TGTGCCAGCAGTTTAGCGGGGGTCACAGATACGCAGTATTTT
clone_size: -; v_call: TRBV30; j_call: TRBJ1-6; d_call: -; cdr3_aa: CAWSVRSRGGSPLHF; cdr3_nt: TGTGCCTGGAGTGTACGTAGCAGGGGTGGGTCACCCCTCCACTTT
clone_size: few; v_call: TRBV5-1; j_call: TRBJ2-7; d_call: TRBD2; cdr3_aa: CASSEGLSADYEQYF; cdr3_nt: TGCGCCAGCAGCGAGGGACTATCTGCGGACTACGAGCAGTACTTC
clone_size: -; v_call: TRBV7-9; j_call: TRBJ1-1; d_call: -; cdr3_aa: CASIRAGKLEAFF; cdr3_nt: TGTGCCAGCATCAGGGCGGGGAAACTCGAAGCTTTCTTT
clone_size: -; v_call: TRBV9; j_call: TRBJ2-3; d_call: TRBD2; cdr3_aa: CASSAYRLAPTDTQYF; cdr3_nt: TGTGCCAGCAGCGCATACCGACTAGCGCCCACAGATACGCAGTATTTT
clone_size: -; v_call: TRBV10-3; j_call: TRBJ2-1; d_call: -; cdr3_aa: CAITGKAGKSYNEQFF; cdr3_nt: TGTGCCATCACTGGTAAGGCAGGGAAATCCTACAATGAGCAGTTCTTC
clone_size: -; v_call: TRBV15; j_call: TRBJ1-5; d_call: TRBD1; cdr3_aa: CATSTRDRGNQPQHF; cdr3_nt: TGTGCCACCAGCACCCGGGACAGGGGGAATCAGCCCCAGCATTTT
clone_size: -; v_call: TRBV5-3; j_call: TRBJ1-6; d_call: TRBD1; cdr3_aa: CARSSNTRTGWHSPLHF; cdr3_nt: TGTGCCAGAAGCTCCAACACCCGGACAGGGTGGCATTCACCCCTCCACTTT
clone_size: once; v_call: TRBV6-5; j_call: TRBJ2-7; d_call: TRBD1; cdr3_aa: CASSRLGQGSYEQYF; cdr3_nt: TGTGCCAGCAGTCGTCTGGGACAGGGTTCCTACGAGCAGTACTTC
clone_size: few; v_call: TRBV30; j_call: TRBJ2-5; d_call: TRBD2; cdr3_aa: CAWSVRLAGDREQYF; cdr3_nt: TGTGCCTGGAGTGTACGGCTAGCGGGAGATCGGGAGCAGTACTTC
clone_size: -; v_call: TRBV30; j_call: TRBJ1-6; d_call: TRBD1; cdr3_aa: CAWNPGTGSSPLHF; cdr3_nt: TGTGCCTGGAATCCCGGGACAGGGTCTTCACCCCTCCACTTT
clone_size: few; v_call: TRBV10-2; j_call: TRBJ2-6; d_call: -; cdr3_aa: CASRLENSGANVLTF; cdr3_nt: TGCGCCAGCAGGCTAGAAAACTCTGGGGCCAACGTCCTGACTTTC
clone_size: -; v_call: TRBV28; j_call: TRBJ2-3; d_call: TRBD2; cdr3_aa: CASSTGTSGTDTQYF; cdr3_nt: TGTGCCAGCAGCACCGGGACTAGTGGTACAGATACGCAGTATTTT
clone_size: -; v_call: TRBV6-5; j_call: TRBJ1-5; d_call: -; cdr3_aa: CASSYSGGPQHF; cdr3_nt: TGTGCCAGCAGTTACTCGGGGGGTCCCCAGCATTTT
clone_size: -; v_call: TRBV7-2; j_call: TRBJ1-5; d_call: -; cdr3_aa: CASTYRGGGNQPQHF; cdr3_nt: TGTGCCAGCACCTACCGGGGGGGTGGCAATCAGCCCCAGCATTTT
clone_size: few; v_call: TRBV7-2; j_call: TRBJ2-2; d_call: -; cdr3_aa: CASSYRTQNTGELFF; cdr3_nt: TGTGCCAGCAGCTACAGGACACAGAACACCGGGGAGCTGTTTTTT